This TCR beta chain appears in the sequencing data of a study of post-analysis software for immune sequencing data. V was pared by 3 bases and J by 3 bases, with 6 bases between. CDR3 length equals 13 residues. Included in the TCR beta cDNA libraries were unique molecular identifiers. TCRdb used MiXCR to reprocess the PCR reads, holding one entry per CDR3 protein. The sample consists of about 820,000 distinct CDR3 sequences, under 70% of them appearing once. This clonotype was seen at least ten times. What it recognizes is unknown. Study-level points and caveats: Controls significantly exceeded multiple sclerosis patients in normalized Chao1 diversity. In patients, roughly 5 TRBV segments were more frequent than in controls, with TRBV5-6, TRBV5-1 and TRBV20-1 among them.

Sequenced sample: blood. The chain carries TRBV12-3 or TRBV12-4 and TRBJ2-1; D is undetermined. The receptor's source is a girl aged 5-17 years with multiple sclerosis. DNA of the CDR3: TGTGCCAGCAGTTTCGGCAGCTACAATGAGCAGTTCTTC. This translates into CASSFGSYNEQFF.